The next 27 T cell receptor beta chains were all read from a single sample in a study of T cells after yellow fever vaccination. MiXCR, run by TCRdb on the 5' RACE reads, gives a single entry per CDR3 protein. The sample includes 250,000 to 300,000 distinct CDR3 sequences, roughly 13% of them seen just once. Sequences were derived from CD4+ T cells sorted from PBMCs, sampled 45 days after the yellow fever booster vaccination. Source of these receptors: a man in his thirties or forties who received the YFV17D yellow fever vaccine.

J is TRBJ2-1 and V is TRBV7-8; 7 nucleotides align to TRBD2. The CDR3 spans 17 residues. V trimming: 1 base; J trimming: 2 bases; junction bases outside the gene matches: 8. The germline V gene has CDR1 SGHVS and CDR2 FQNEAQ. The CDR3 region has the DNA TGTGCCAGCAGCTTAGGAGGGTCTAGCGGTACCTACAATGAGCAGTTCTTC. Residues: CASSLGGSSGTYNEQFF.

In this sample, this clonotype turned up a few times. The chain uses TRBV6-5 and TRBJ1-5; 8 nucleotides agree with TRBD1. The germline V gene encodes CDR1 MNHEY and CDR2 SVGAGI. There are 15 residues in the CDR3. V was pared by 2 bases and J by 6 bases, with 6 bases of the junction left unmatched. As DNA, the CDR3 is TGTGCCAGCAGTTACCGCAGGGGGCAGAGTCAGCCCCAGCATTTT. This translates into CASSYRRGQSQPQHF.

This rearrangement joins TRBV10-1 to TRBJ2-1, with D possibly being TRBD1 or TRBD2 (5 bases each). The CDR3 spans 15 residues. Germline CDR1 WNHNN, CDR2 SYGVQD (reference sequence). V lost 4 bases and J 4 bases, leaving 14 bases between the germline ends. The CDR3 sequence is CASSGELWGYNEQFF. The DNA for the CDR3 is TGCGCCAGCAGTGGGGAATTGTGGGGGTACAATGAGCAGTTCTTC.

This clonotype has just a few counts. V is TRBV9 and J is TRBJ2-3; D remains unclear. CDR3 length: 16 residues. Per germline, CDR1 SGDLS and CDR2 YYNGEE. V lost 0 bases and J lost 0, with 11 bases in between. The CDR3, as DNA: TGTGCCAGCAGCGTAGGTACGGGTTCTAGCACAGATACGCAGTATTTT. Translating it yields CASSVGTGSSTDTQYF.

Regarding this clonotype: This clone may be a read error of a much larger clone one base away. The V gene is TRBV4-3, the J gene TRBJ2-2; D perhaps matches TRBD1 (5 bases). This CDR3 region has 15 residues. Trimming took off 0 bases at V and 7 bases at J, with 12 bases between the two ends. Germline CDR1 is LGHNA and CDR2 is YSLEER. The CDR3 region is CASSQDIGASGELFF. In nucleotides, the CDR3 is TGCGCCAGCAGCCAAGATATAGGGGCCAGCGGGGAGCTGTTTTTT.

Many counts were recorded for this clonotype. V gene TRBV5-1 combines with J gene TRBJ2-1, with 14 bases that match TRBD2. From germline, CDR1 is SGHRS and CDR2 YFSETQ. The CDR3 length is 16 residues. V lost 4 bases to trimming and J lost 3 bases; unmatched junction nucleotides: 3. CDR3 loop: CASSPGTSGSYNEQFF. The CDR3 bases are TGCGCCAGCAGCCCGGGGACTAGCGGGAGCTACAATGAGCAGTTCTTC.

This clonotype was seen ten or more times. The chain links TRBV20-1 to TRBJ1-2; 8 nucleotides match TRBD1. Per the germline V gene, CDR1 is DFQATT and CDR2 is SNEGSKA (reference sequence). V lost 5 bases and J lost 4; bases outside the gene matches: 9. This CDR3 is built from 14 residues. This CDR3 reads CSAYGQGPVYGYTF. The CDR3 DNA follows: TGCAGTGCTTACGGACAGGGCCCGGTCTATGGCTACACCTTC.

The chain links TRBV25-1 to TRBJ1-1; no clear D. The V and J ends lost 1 base and 7 bases respectively, with 13 bases between them. The CDR3 consists of 14 residues. From germline, CDR1 is MGHDK and CDR2 SYGVNS. CDR3 region: CASSESGKRIEAFF. Here the CDR3 DNA reads TGTGCCAGCAGTGAATCCGGCAAGAGGATTGAAGCTTTCTTT.

There are a few counts of this clonotype. This chain links TRBV4-1 with TRBJ2-2; D is tentatively TRBD1 or TRBD2 (7 bases each). Germline CDR1 and CDR2: MGHRA and YSYEKL. This CDR3 is 15 amino acids long. Trimming removed 4 bases at V and 9 bases at J, with 18 bases between. The CDR3 nucleotides are TGCGCCAGCAGCCCAGACAGGGAGGGGTTCAGGGAGCTGTTTTTT. It codes for CASSPDREGFRELFF.

This clonotype has just a few counts. The chain employs TRBV2 and TRBJ1-2; a possible D gene is TRBD1 (5 bases). The germline gives CDR1 SNHLY, CDR2 FYNNEI. The germline V and J ends were trimmed by 3 bases and 4 bases, with 12 bases remaining between them. The CDR3 has 14 amino acids. DNA of the CDR3: TGTGCCAGCAGTGACGTATCTAGGGGCTATGGCTACACCTTC. Its protein product is CASSDVSRGYGYTF.

This clonotype was seen a few times. V gene TRBV5-1 combines with J gene TRBJ1-1, with D possibly being TRBD1 (5 bases). The germline V gene has CDR1 SGHRS and CDR2 YFSETQ. The CDR3 has 13 amino acids. V lost 4 bases to trimming and J lost 4 bases, with 11 bases between them. The chain's CDR3 is CASSLDGATEAFF. CDR3 DNA: TGCGCCAGCAGCCTGGACGGGGCCACTGAAGCTTTCTTT.

This clonotype was counted only a few times. This rearrangement joins TRBV15 to TRBJ1-2, with 9 bases identical to TRBD1. Germline V gives CDR1 LNHNV, CDR2 YYDKDF (reference sequence). V lost 3 bases to trimming and J lost 4 bases; unmatched junction nucleotides: 9. The CDR3 sequence is 16 residues long. In DNA form, the CDR3 reads TGTGCCACCAGCAGGGGAGGGACAGGGTCTCTCTATGGCTACACCTTC. Translated, it gives CATSRGGTGSLYGYTF.

The rearrangement links TRBV20-1 to TRBJ2-1, with 7 bases lining up with TRBD2. The ends lost 6 bases at V and 0 bases at J; junction bases unmatched: 11. Germline CDR1 DFQATT, CDR2 SNEGSKA (reference sequence). This CDR3 contains 16 residues. CDR3 nucleotide sequence: TGCAGTGCCGGAACTAGCGTACCGAGCTCCTACAATGAGCAGTTCTTC. Translation gives CSAGTSVPSSYNEQFF.

The chain employs TRBV2 and TRBJ2-7; D is perhaps TRBD1 or TRBD2 (5 bases each). Germline CDR1 is SNHLY and CDR2 is FYNNEI. Between the trimmed V and J ends, which lost 8 bases and 6 bases, there was a span of 14 bases. This CDR3 is 12 amino acids long. CDR3 protein: CASARGVGEQYF. Here the CDR3 DNA reads TGTGCCAGCGCTAGAGGGGTTGGCGAGCAGTACTTC.

This clonotype was found many times. The rearrangement joins TRBV25-1 to TRBJ2-3; 15 bases are a match to TRBD2. The CDR3 is 15 residues long. V shed 8 bases and J 5 bases; nucleotides not matched to a gene: 5. CDR1 is MGHDK and CDR2 is SYGVNS in the germline V gene. In DNA form, the CDR3 reads TGTGCCAGCGCGGGACTAGCGGGAGGTTTAGATACGCAGTATTTT. It encodes CASAGLAGGLDTQYF.

Only a few counts were recorded for this clonotype. V gene TRBV28 combines with J gene TRBJ2-1; D perhaps matches TRBD2 (5 bases). The CDR3 runs 15 residues. Per germline, CDR1 MDHEN and CDR2 SYDVKM. V dropped 8 bases and J dropped 7 bases, with 21 bases sitting between them. The CDR3 reads CASLSGPITGNEQFF. The CDR3 nucleotides are TGTGCCAGCCTTTCAGGTCCCATCACGGGAAATGAGCAGTTCTTC. Drawing the rest from reference TRBV28 and TRBJ2-1, the complete variable domain is DVKVTQSSRYLVKRTGEKVFLECVQDMDHENMFWYRQDPGLGLRLIYFSYDVKMKEKGDIPEGYSVSREKKERFSLILESASTNQTSMYLCASLSGPITGNEQFFGPGTRLTVL.

This clonotype was observed a handful of times. In nucleotides, the CDR3 is TGTGCCAGCGGAATGGGACAGGGTGGCTATGAGCAGTTCTTC. It is translated as CASGMGQGGYEQFF. The rearrangement joins TRBV27 to TRBJ2-1; 9 bases map to TRBD1. CDR1 is MNHEY and CDR2 is SMNVEV in the germline V gene (reference sequence). The CDR3 runs 14 residues. Germline trimming cut 8 bases from V and 8 bases from J; bases unmatched to any gene: 10.

This clonotype was seen a handful of times. The chain combines TRBV20-1 with TRBJ2-5; perhaps TRBD2 as D (6 bases). This CDR3 is 15 amino acids long. Trimming shortened V by 1 base and J by 2 bases, and 14 bases separated the two germline ends. Germline CDR1 is DFQATT and CDR2 is SNEGSKA (reference sequence). CDR3 sequence reads: CSARGFNLAQETQYF. The CDR3 bases are TGCAGTGCTAGAGGCTTCAATCTAGCGCAAGAGACCCAGTACTTC.

The V gene is TRBV7-8, the J gene TRBJ2-3; 8 bases are a match to TRBD2. The ends lost 1 base at V and 5 bases at J; junction bases unmatched: 8. Germline V gene data show CDR1 as SGHVS and CDR2 as FQNEAQ. This CDR3 is built from 16 residues. CDR3 DNA sequence: TGTGCCAGCAGCTTAGGAGTTAGCGGGACTATAGATACGCAGTATTTT. It translates to CASSLGVSGTIDTQYF. Variable domain in full (rest from reference TRBV7-8 and TRBJ2-3): GAGVSQSPRYKVAKRGQDVALRCDPISGHVSLFWYQQALGQGPEFLTYFQNEAQLDKSGLPSDRFFAERPEGSVSTLKIQRTQQEDSAVYLCASSLGVSGTIDTQYFGPGTRLTVL.

This clonotype has more than one count but fewer than ten. This chain links TRBV10-3 with TRBJ1-1; TRBD1 is a possible D gene (6 bases). This CDR3 spans 18 amino acids. The V end was cut by 0 bases, the J end by 0 bases, with 17 bases between. Germline lookup yields CDR1 ENHRY and CDR2 SYGVKD. The DNA of the CDR3 is TGTGCCATCAGTGAGTCGCAGGGCTCAGGGGTGTTGAACACTGAAGCTTTCTTT. Protein product: CAISESQGSGVLNTEAFF.

The V and J genes are TRBV28 and TRBJ2-3, with 12 bases identical to TRBD2. J lost 9 bases, V lost 8 bases, and 3 bases had no gene match. Looked up from germline, CDR1 is MDHEN and CDR2 is SYDVKM. This CDR3 region has 12 residues. The CDR3 DNA sequence: TGTGCCAGCGGACTAGCGGGGAAAACGCAGTATTTT. It yields the protein CASGLAGKTQYF.

The chain combines TRBV3-1 with TRBJ1-2, with D possibly matching TRBD1 (5 bases). V was trimmed by 0 bases and J by 2 bases, leaving 10 bases between them. The germline V gene has CDR1 LGHDT and CDR2 YNNKEL (reference sequence). The CDR3 runs 15 residues. CDR3 sequence: CASSQDLGANYGYTF. The CDR3 coding sequence is TGTGCCAGCAGCCAAGATCTAGGGGCAAACTATGGCTACACCTTC.

The chain recombines TRBV29-1 with TRBJ2-4, with 8 bases lining up with TRBD1. This CDR3 is 12 amino acids long. Unmatched junction bases numbered 5, after V lost 4 bases and J lost 9 bases. Germline V gives CDR1 SQVTM, CDR2 ANQGSEA. CDR3 residues: CSVATDRGIQYF. In nucleotides, the CDR3 is TGCAGCGTTGCCACCGACAGGGGCATTCAGTACTTC.

J is TRBJ2-1 and V is TRBV2; D call uncertain. CDR1 SNHLY and CDR2 FYNNEI come from the germline V gene. Deletions cut 8 bases from V and 0 bases from J, with 11 bases between. The CDR3 consists of 14 residues. The CDR3 nucleotides read TGTGCCAGCGCCGTAGAGAGCTCCTACAATGAGCAGTTCTTC. As protein: CASAVESSYNEQFF.

This chain links TRBV20-1 with TRBJ2-5; 8 nucleotides line up with TRBD2. Germline values: CDR1 DFQATT, CDR2 SNEGSKA (reference sequence). V lost 5 bases and J lost 10; bases outside the gene matches: 12. The CDR3 length is 13 residues. The CDR3: CSALPGLGIDQYF. The CDR3 coding sequence is TGCAGTGCTTTACCGGGACTAGGAATCGACCAGTACTTC.

The rearrangement links TRBV13 to TRBJ2-7; the D call may be TRBD1 or TRBD2 (6 bases each). CDR1 and CDR2 (germline): PRHDT, FYEKMQ (reference sequence). The CDR3 totals 19 residues. V was cut by 3 bases and J by 4 bases, with 28 bases left in between. CDR3 sequence: CASSFRPFLGGATAYEQYF. As DNA, the CDR3 is TGTGCCAGCAGCTTTCGGCCCTTCCTCGGGGGCGCAACCGCTTACGAGCAGTACTTC.

The chain employs TRBV4-3 and TRBJ2-3; 7 bases align to TRBD2. The CDR3 is 17 amino acids. J gave up 1 base and V 4 bases, and 11 bases lay outside the gene matches. CDR1 and CDR2 from the germline V gene are LGHNA and YSLEER. Here the CDR3 DNA reads TGCGCCAGCAGCCCTACTATGACTAGCTGGGGCACAGATACGCAGTATTTT. Amino acid sequence: CASSPTMTSWGTDTQYF.